This is a list of T cell receptor beta chains from one sample in a study of vaccination and CD4 T cells after COVID-19. TCRdb re-derived calls from the PCR reads in MiXCR, one entry per CDR3 protein. The sample has over 6,000 distinct CDR3 sequences; about 77% are singletons. These receptors' antigens are unknown. Sequenced input: CD4+ T cells from blood, cultured in vitro. The origin of the receptors is a human donor who had recovered from COVID-19. CDR3s include the opening cysteine and the closing phenylalanine or tryptophan. A D gene is named only where the DNA matches it firmly. For some rows the clone size is stated as once, few or many, or as a class when expanded; others skip it.

v_call: TRBV2; j_call: TRBJ2-3; clone_size: .; d_call: TRBD2; cdr3_nt: TGTGCCAGCACCGCTAGCGGGGGGGTTACAGATACGCAGTATTTT; cdr3_aa: CASTASGGVTDTQYF
v_call: TRBV6-2/TRBV6-3; j_call: TRBJ2-7; clone_size: .; d_call: .; cdr3_nt: TGTGCCAGCAGATATTTGGGTTCCTACGAGCAGTACTTC; cdr3_aa: CASRYLGSYEQYF
v_call: TRBV20-1; j_call: TRBJ2-3; clone_size: .; d_call: .; cdr3_nt: TGCAGTGCTTCTGGCGGTTTAACGTGGGGGGGCACAGATACGCAGTATTTT; cdr3_aa: CSASGGLTWGGTDTQYF
v_call: TRBV20-1; j_call: TRBJ2-3; clone_size: .; d_call: TRBD2; cdr3_nt: TGCAGTGCTAGAGATAACAGGGGACTAGCGGGACTTTTT; cdr3_aa: CSARDNRGLAGLF
v_call: TRBV9; j_call: TRBJ2-5; clone_size: large; d_call: TRBD2; cdr3_nt: TGTGCCAGCAGCGCAGGGACTAGCGGGGGGCTCCAAGAGACCCAGTACTTC; cdr3_aa: CASSAGTSGGLQETQYF
v_call: TRBV6-1; j_call: TRBJ1-2; clone_size: few; d_call: TRBD1; cdr3_nt: TGTGCCAGCAGTACCGGGACAGTTAACTATGGCTACACCTTC; cdr3_aa: CASSTGTVNYGYTF
v_call: TRBV7-9; j_call: TRBJ1-5; clone_size: .; d_call: .; cdr3_nt: TGTGCCAGCAGCTTATGGGGAAAGGGGGGCAATCAGCCCCAGCATTTT; cdr3_aa: CASSLWGKGGNQPQHF
v_call: TRBV2; j_call: TRBJ1-1; clone_size: .; d_call: .; cdr3_nt: TGTGCCAGCAGTGCCTGGACTGCCACTGAAGCTTTCTTT; cdr3_aa: CASSAWTATEAFF
v_call: TRBV27; j_call: TRBJ2-7; clone_size: few; d_call: TRBD2; cdr3_nt: TGTGCCAGCAGGACCGGGACTAGTCACGAGCAGTACTTC; cdr3_aa: CASRTGTSHEQYF
v_call: TRBV28; j_call: TRBJ2-7; clone_size: .; d_call: TRBD2; cdr3_nt: TGTGCCAGCAGTTTATTAATGCGACTAGCGGGAGGGCCTATATCCTACGAGCAGTACTTC; cdr3_aa: CASSLLMRLAGGPISYEQYF
v_call: TRBV20-1; j_call: TRBJ1-2; clone_size: few; d_call: .; cdr3_nt: TGCAGTGCTCCGCTTAGGACCGGGACTTATGGCTACACCTTC; cdr3_aa: CSAPLRTGTYGYTF
v_call: TRBV20-1; j_call: TRBJ1-2; clone_size: few; d_call: TRBD1; cdr3_nt: TGCAGTGCTAGTCGCAGACAGGGACAGGGCTATGGCTACACCTTC; cdr3_aa: CSASRRQGQGYGYTF
v_call: TRBV27; j_call: TRBJ2-7; clone_size: .; d_call: TRBD2; cdr3_nt: TGTGCCAGCAGTCGGTCCGGGACTAGCGGGAGTCCCTTCCCCCACGAGCAGTACTTC; cdr3_aa: CASSRSGTSGSPFPHEQYF
v_call: TRBV7-2; j_call: TRBJ1-5; clone_size: large; d_call: .; cdr3_nt: TGTGCCAGCGCGGTCCGGGGCAATCAGCCCCAGCATTTT; cdr3_aa: CASAVRGNQPQHF
v_call: TRBV6-5; j_call: TRBJ1-2; clone_size: large; d_call: .; cdr3_nt: TGTGCCAGCAGTTGGGGATGGGGTTTGAGCTACACCTTC; cdr3_aa: CASSWGWGLSYTF
v_call: TRBV7-2; j_call: TRBJ1-1; clone_size: .; d_call: .; cdr3_nt: TGTGCCAGCAGCACCAGGGGTGGCACTGAAGCTTTCTTT; cdr3_aa: CASSTRGGTEAFF
v_call: TRBV5-1; j_call: TRBJ2-3; clone_size: .; d_call: .; cdr3_nt: TGCGCCAGCATTGAGTCTAGCACAGATACGCAGTATTTT; cdr3_aa: CASIESSTDTQYF
v_call: TRBV18; j_call: TRBJ1-2; clone_size: .; d_call: .; cdr3_nt: TGTGCCAGCTCACCTCCGGGGCCCGGCTCTGGCTACACCTTC; cdr3_aa: CASSPPGPGSGYTF
v_call: TRBV27; j_call: TRBJ1-1; clone_size: .; d_call: TRBD1; cdr3_nt: TGTGCCAGCAGTTCATATGACAGGGGGCTTGACACTGAAGCTTTCTTT; cdr3_aa: CASSSYDRGLDTEAFF
v_call: TRBV27; j_call: TRBJ1-5; clone_size: .; d_call: .; cdr3_nt: TGTGCCAGCAGTCCCTTGGGAGGGCAGCAGTCCCAGCATTTT; cdr3_aa: CASSPLGGQQSQHF
v_call: TRBV20-1; j_call: TRBJ2-7; clone_size: once; d_call: TRBD2; cdr3_nt: TGCAGTGTGGCGGGAGGCCATCTGTACGAGCAGTACTTC; cdr3_aa: CSVAGGHLYEQYF
v_call: TRBV29-1; j_call: TRBJ2-3; clone_size: .; d_call: TRBD1; cdr3_nt: TGCAGCGTTGGGCGGGGACAGGGCACAGATACGCAGTATTTT; cdr3_aa: CSVGRGQGTDTQYF
v_call: TRBV20-1; j_call: TRBJ2-5; clone_size: .; d_call: TRBD1; cdr3_nt: TGCAGTGCTCAGGGACAGGGCAAGAAGACCCAGTACTTC; cdr3_aa: CSAQGQGKKTQYF
v_call: TRBV7-2; j_call: TRBJ2-2; clone_size: few; d_call: .; cdr3_nt: TGTGCCAGCAGCCCCACGGTGGGGCTGAACACCGGGGAGCTGTTTTTT; cdr3_aa: CASSPTVGLNTGELFF
v_call: TRBV2; j_call: TRBJ1-1; clone_size: .; d_call: TRBD1; cdr3_nt: TGTGCCAGCACCTCACCTCCTCGACAGGGTAGATCATCCTTGGACACTGAAGCTTTCTTT; cdr3_aa: CASTSPPRQGRSSLDTEAFF
v_call: TRBV20-1; j_call: TRBJ2-3; clone_size: .; d_call: .; cdr3_nt: TGCAGTGCTGGGCGGGCCCCCGAGGCAGATACGCAGTATTTT; cdr3_aa: CSAGRAPEADTQYF
v_call: TRBV3-1; j_call: TRBJ1-6; clone_size: once; d_call: .; cdr3_nt: TGTGCCAGCAGCCACGTTGAGACGTCAGGGTCACCCCTCCACTTT; cdr3_aa: CASSHVETSGSPLHF
v_call: TRBV6-1; j_call: TRBJ2-2; clone_size: .; d_call: TRBD1; cdr3_nt: TGTGCCAGCAGCACAGGGGGCTGGACCGGGGAGCTGTTTTTT; cdr3_aa: CASSTGGWTGELFF
v_call: TRBV2; j_call: TRBJ1-2; clone_size: .; d_call: .; cdr3_nt: TGTGCCAGCAGCAGAGCGGGGGATGGCTACACCTTC; cdr3_aa: CASSRAGDGYTF
v_call: TRBV6-2/TRBV6-3; j_call: TRBJ1-5; clone_size: .; d_call: .; cdr3_nt: TGTGCCAGCAGCCCCCCCCGGGAAATGGGCAATCAGCCCCAGCATTTT; cdr3_aa: CASSPPREMGNQPQHF
v_call: TRBV6-5; j_call: TRBJ1-5; clone_size: .; d_call: .; cdr3_nt: TGTGCCAGCAGTTACGGGGGAAATAGCAATCAGCCCCAGCATTTT; cdr3_aa: CASSYGGNSNQPQHF
v_call: TRBV7-2; j_call: TRBJ2-7; clone_size: .; d_call: .; cdr3_nt: TGTGCCAGCAGCTTGGGGCACATCGGAGGGCAGTACTTC; cdr3_aa: CASSLGHIGGQYF
v_call: TRBV10-3; j_call: TRBJ1-1; clone_size: .; d_call: .; cdr3_nt: TGTGCAGGGCGGGGCAGCCATGGCACTGAAGCTTTCTTT; cdr3_aa: CAGRGSHGTEAFF
v_call: TRBV12-3/TRBV12-4; j_call: TRBJ1-6; clone_size: .; d_call: .; cdr3_nt: TGTGCCAGCAGTTTAAAGGGGGGCCTCTTGAAATCACCCCTCCACTTT; cdr3_aa: CASSLKGGLLKSPLHF
v_call: TRBV2; j_call: TRBJ1-5; clone_size: few; d_call: TRBD1; cdr3_nt: TGTGCCAGCACTGCGGGTAGACAGGGCTATCAGCCCCAGCATTTT; cdr3_aa: CASTAGRQGYQPQHF
v_call: TRBV27; j_call: TRBJ2-3; clone_size: .; d_call: TRBD2; cdr3_nt: TGTGCCAGCAGTCGATCCCCCGGACTAGCTGGCACAGATACGCAGTATTTT; cdr3_aa: CASSRSPGLAGTDTQYF
v_call: TRBV11-2; j_call: TRBJ2-3; clone_size: .; d_call: TRBD2; cdr3_nt: TGTGCCAGCAGCTTAGAGGGACTAACAGATACGCAGTATTTT; cdr3_aa: CASSLEGLTDTQYF
v_call: TRBV6-1; j_call: TRBJ1-3; clone_size: once; d_call: .; cdr3_nt: TGTGCCAGCAGAGGGACCATCTCTGGAAACACCATATATTTT; cdr3_aa: CASRGTISGNTIYF
v_call: TRBV2; j_call: TRBJ1-5; clone_size: once; d_call: .; cdr3_nt: TGTGCCAGCAGTGAAGGGGGTCATCAGCCCCAGCATTTT; cdr3_aa: CASSEGGHQPQHF
v_call: TRBV20-1; j_call: TRBJ2-1; clone_size: .; d_call: .; cdr3_nt: TGCAGTGCCGGATCACGGAGGGGAAGAGAGCAGTTCTTC; cdr3_aa: CSAGSRRGREQFF
v_call: TRBV18; j_call: TRBJ1-2; clone_size: .; d_call: TRBD1; cdr3_nt: TGTGCCAGCTCACCACCCTTAAGACAGGGTGGTTATGGCTACACCTTC; cdr3_aa: CASSPPLRQGGYGYTF